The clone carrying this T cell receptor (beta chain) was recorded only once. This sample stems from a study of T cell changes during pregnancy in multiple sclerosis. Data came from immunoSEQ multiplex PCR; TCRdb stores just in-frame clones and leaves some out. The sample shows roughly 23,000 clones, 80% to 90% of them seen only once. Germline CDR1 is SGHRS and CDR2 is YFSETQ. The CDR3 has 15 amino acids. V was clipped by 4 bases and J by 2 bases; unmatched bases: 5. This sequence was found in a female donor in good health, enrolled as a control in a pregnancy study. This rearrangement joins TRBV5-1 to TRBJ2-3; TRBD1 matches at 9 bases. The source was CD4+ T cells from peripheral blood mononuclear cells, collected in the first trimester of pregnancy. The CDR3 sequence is CASSLQGADTDTQYF. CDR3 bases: TGCGCCAGCAGCCTACAGGGGGCTGACACAGATACGCAGTATTTT.